This T cell receptor (beta chain) came from a study of beta chain features in type 1 diabetes. Findings and limits, study-wide: In all four CD4+ subsets, TCRB CDR3 length was significantly, moderately reduced in type 1 diabetes.

Since all of the isolated RNA was reverse transcribed, expressed TCRB transcripts were what got sequenced. TCRdb keeps only in-frame clones here, not all; method: immunoSEQ multiplex PCR. The sample records around 280,000 clones, about 15% being singletons. Germline values: CDR1 MNHEY, CDR2 SMNVEV (reference sequence). V dropped 5 bases and J dropped 5; count of bases not matched to a gene: 9. The CDR3 loop spans 15 amino acids. This clone has more than one count but fewer than ten. What it binds is not known. Without exception, sorted populations had purity beyond 98%. V gene TRBV27 combines with J gene TRBJ2-5; TRBD2 agrees at 9 bases. The sequence came from a young man with type 1 diabetes. Sequences were obtained from naive CD4+ T cells from blood. CDR3 in DNA: TGTGCCAGCAGTGGCTATAGCGGGAGTTACGAGACCCAGTACTTC. It encodes CASSGYSGSYETQYF.